This TCR beta chain was obtained from a study of T cell responses to AZD1222 COVID-19 vaccine. Broader study findings: Most donors were white British, females outnumbered males, and clonal diversity was possibly underestimated. Two AZD1222 doses significantly raised spike-specific TCR breadth and depth over controls.

Second doses were pooled across both intervals (about 4 or about 12 weeks). In regard to this clone: Antigen: not known.

TCRdb's copy holds only in-frame clones and misses some; the assay was immunoSEQ multiplex PCR. Of roughly 80,000 clones listed, 90% are singletons. The specimen comprised peripheral blood, sampled 28 days after the second AZD1222 dose. The clonotype was recovered from an adult who received the AZD1222 COVID-19 vaccine.

In DNA, the CDR3 is TGTGCCAGCAGCCTCAGGGGGATGAACACTGAAGCTTTCTTT. Protein product: CASSLRGMNTEAFF. The genes are TRBV6-5 and TRBJ1-1; 7 bases line up with TRBD1. The V gene end was trimmed by 6 bases and the J gene end by 0 bases; junction bases not matched to a gene: 4. The CDR3 is 14 residues long. CDR1 is MNHEY, CDR2 SVGAGI, per germline.